This T cell receptor beta chain was identified during a study of early T cells in non-severe SARS-CoV-2 infection. As for the study in general: Unsorted whole blood bulk RNA was sequenced, with unpaired chains. General study points: Reliance on VDJdb matching favored anti-spike CD8 responses; private and CD4 specificities were missed.

The CDR3 consists of 15 residues. CDR1 is LNHDA and CDR2 is SQIVND in the germline V gene (reference sequence). Trimming took 0 bases from V and 0 from J, leaving 6 bases between them. TCRdb reprocessed the 5' RACE reads via MiXCR and lists one record per CDR3 protein. The sample shows around 58,000 distinct CDR3 sequences, about 7.7% of them seen only once. This clonotype showed up many times. Its antigen remains unidentified. V and J are TRBV19 and TRBJ2-1; D uncertain. The clonotype comes from an adult who was a healthcare worker with PCR-confirmed SARS-CoV-2 infection or an uninfected control (not recorded which). This specimen was whole blood, taken at baseline. In DNA, the CDR3 is TGTGCCAGTAGTATAGAACGTAGCTCCTACAATGAGCAGTTCTTC. Its protein product is CASSIERSSYNEQFF.